These 28 T cell receptor beta chains originate from one sample sequenced in a study of CD8+ T cells in alopecia areata. RNA extraction was followed by reverse transcription into cDNA, which acted as the sequencing template. Data came from immunoSEQ multiplex PCR; TCRdb stores just in-frame clones and leaves some out. The data contain about 34,000 clones, 45% to 60% of them singletons. Sequencing was carried out using NKG2D-high CD8+ T cells sorted from blood. Receptors were obtained from a human donor with alopecia areata.

V gene TRBV4-3 combines with J gene TRBJ1-4, with D tentatively TRBD1 (6 bases). Trimming removed 0 bases at V and 4 bases at J, with 15 bases between. The CDR3 runs 17 residues. The germline CDR1 and CDR2 sequences are LGHNA and YSLEER. CDR3 sequence: CASSQELSRGLNEKLFF. CDR3 coding DNA: TGCGCCAGCAGCCAAGAGTTAAGCAGGGGCCTTAATGAAAAACTGTTTTTT.

This clone was seen only once. The chain carries TRBV18 and TRBJ2-5; no clear D gene. This CDR3 has 13 amino acids. V shed 2 bases and J shed 5 bases, with 9 bases lying between them. Germline CDR1 KGHSH, CDR2 LQKENI. Here the CDR3 DNA reads TGTGCCAGCTCACCAACGAACTGGGAGACCCAGTACTTC. Translating gives CASSPTNWETQYF.

The rearrangement links TRBV7-9 to TRBJ2-7; 7 bases match TRBD1. Germline CDR1 reads SEHNR; CDR2 reads FQNEAQ (reference sequence). Germline trimming cut 8 bases from V and 4 bases from J; bases unmatched to any gene: 17. The CDR3 is made up of 16 amino acids. DNA of the CDR3: TGTGCCAGCTTACCTGCCCAGGGGGTGGCCCTTTACGAGCAGTACTTC. It is translated as CASLPAQGVALYEQYF.

V and J are TRBV4-3 and TRBJ2-5, with 9 bases matching TRBD2. With V trimmed by 4 bases and J by 5 bases, 8 bases remained unmatched. There are 15 residues in the CDR3. Germline CDR1 and CDR2: LGHNA and YSLEER. CDR3 protein: CASSPLAGPGETQYF. Here the CDR3 DNA reads TGCGCCAGCAGCCCCCTAGCGGGACCAGGGGAGACCCAGTACTTC.

The rearrangement joins TRBV9 to TRBJ2-1; D is undetermined. Germline lookup yields CDR1 SGDLS and CDR2 YYNGEE. The CDR3 totals 14 residues. Between the trimmed V and J ends, which lost 0 bases and 8 bases, there was a span of 12 bases. This chain's CDR3 is CASSVASKLHEQFF. The CDR3, as DNA: TGTGCCAGCAGCGTAGCTTCCAAACTGCATGAGCAGTTCTTC.

This clone appeared a single time. This chain joins TRBV4-1 and TRBJ2-7; the match to TRBD2 covers 8 bases. Germline V gene lookup returns CDR1 MGHRA and CDR2 YSYEKL. The V and J ends lost 1 base and 5 bases, in that order; junction bases with no gene match: 10. This CDR3 has 16 amino acids. The CDR3 region has the DNA TGCGCCAGCAGCCAAGGCGGGGCGGGGGGAGTGGACGAGCAGTACTTC. This translates into CASSQGGAGGVDEQYF.

The gene calls are TRBV30 and TRBJ2-1, with unresolved D. Germline-derived CDR1 and CDR2 are GTSNPN and SVGIG (reference sequence). V gave up 0 bases and J gave up 3 bases, with 15 bases separating them. The CDR3 loop spans 16 amino acids. The chain's CDR3 is CAWSVGLGLYYNEQFF. The CDR3 DNA reads as TGTGCCTGGAGTGTAGGCCTCGGGCTCTACTACAATGAGCAGTTCTTC.

The J gene is TRBJ2-3, the V gene TRBV10-3; 9 positions match TRBD2. Trimming cost V 4 bases and J 6 bases; bases outside gene matches: 5. This CDR3 has 14 amino acids. Germline loops: CDR1 ENHRY, CDR2 SYGVKD. The DNA of the CDR3 is TGTGCCATCAGTGGTAGCGGGGGTTCCGATACGCAGTATTTT. Amino acids: CAISGSGGSDTQYF.

This clone was seen a few times. The chain joins TRBV14 to TRBJ2-1; D is undetermined. This CDR3 comprises 11 residues. Germline lookup yields CDR1 SGHDN and CDR2 FVKESK. The germline V and J ends were trimmed by 4 bases and 3 bases, with 1 base remaining between them. The CDR3 DNA is TGTGCCAGCAGCCGCTACAATGAGCAGTTCTTC. Translation: CASSRYNEQFF.

The CDR3 region is CASSQSWGRTDTQYF. The CDR3 region has the DNA TGCGCCAGCAGCCAAAGCTGGGGCCGGACAGATACGCAGTATTTT. The chain carries TRBV4-1 and TRBJ2-3, with D tentatively TRBD1 (5 bases). Trimming stripped 2 bases from V and 3 bases from J, with 12 bases between. In germline, CDR1 is MGHRA, CDR2 YSYEKL. The CDR3 covers 15 residues.

The V and J genes are TRBV19 and TRBJ2-1, with 7 nucleotides matching TRBD2. The V segment lost 10 bases and the J segment 2 bases; nucleotides outside the gene matches: 5. This CDR3 spans 13 amino acids. Looked up from germline, CDR1 is LNHDA and CDR2 is SQIVND (reference sequence). In DNA form, the CDR3 reads TGTGCCACCGCGGGAGACCCCTACAATGAGCAGTTCTTC. Its protein product is CATAGDPYNEQFF.

A few counts support this clone. V usage is TRBV14 and J usage is TRBJ2-3; no firm D call. CDR3 size: 15 residues. Germline assignment: CDR1 SGHDN and CDR2 FVKESK. The V and J ends lost 2 bases and 0 bases respectively, with 9 bases between them. In nucleotides, the CDR3 is TGTGCCAGCAGCCAACAGGCTTACAGCACAGATACGCAGTATTTT. Its translation: CASSQQAYSTDTQYF. The complete variable domain, with remaining parts taken from reference TRBV14 and TRBJ2-3, reads EAGVTQFPSHSVIEKGQTVTLRCDPISGHDNLYWYRRVMGKEIKFLLHFVKESKQDESGMPNNRFLAERTGGTYSTLKVQPAELEDSGVYFCASSQQAYSTDTQYFGPGTRLTVL.

The chain links TRBV7-6 to TRBJ2-2; 11 bases match TRBD1. This CDR3 is 18 amino acids long. Germline lookup yields CDR1 SGHVS and CDR2 FNYEAQ. V lost 5 bases, J lost 2 bases, and 10 bases stayed unmatched. CDR3 DNA sequence: TGTGCCAGCAGCCTCCCTGGACAGGGGGCGCGTAACACCGGGGAGCTGTTTTTT. Its translation: CASSLPGQGARNTGELFF.

This clone was detected a few times. The CDR3, as DNA: TGTGCCAGCAGCAAAATCCTGTCAGGGGATGGCAATCAGCCCCAGCATTTT. This gives the protein CASSKILSGDGNQPQHF. The rearrangement links TRBV21-1 to TRBJ1-5; no check of the table's D call, TRBD1, against the DNA was made. TRBV21-1 is described as a pseudogene. The CDR3 runs 17 residues.

This clone was detected only a few times. This chain uses TRBV29-1 with TRBJ1-3; possible D gene TRBD1, 5 bases. CDR1 is SQVTM, CDR2 ANQGSEA, per germline. There are 15 residues in the CDR3. Trimming cost V 1 base and J 0 bases, with 10 bases left between them. Here the CDR3 DNA reads TGCAGCGTTGAAGGCGGGGACGGCTCTGGAAACACCATATATTTT. This sequence encodes CSVEGGDGSGNTIYF.

Worth noting for this clone: In the same sample, other DNA sequences code for this CDR3. The gene calls are TRBV7-8 and TRBJ2-1; TRBD2 matches 10 bases. The CDR3 consists of 14 residues. CDR1 is SGHVS and CDR2 is FQNEAQ in the germline V gene. With V trimmed by 4 bases and J by 5 bases, 2 bases remained unmatched. The CDR3 coding sequence is TGTGCCAGCAGCTCCGGACTAGCGGACAATGAGCAGTTCTTC. Protein: CASSSGLADNEQFF.

This chain connects TRBV6-5 to TRBJ1-1; TRBD1 aligns across 9 bases. This CDR3 has 13 amino acids. Germline values: CDR1 MNHEY, CDR2 SVGAGI. J lost 3 bases, V lost 8 bases, and 4 bases had no gene match. CDR3 sequence: CASGDRDDTEAFF. In DNA, the CDR3 is TGTGCCAGCGGGGACAGGGATGACACTGAAGCTTTCTTT.

The chain couples TRBV5-6 to TRBJ1-6; 7 bases line up with TRBD1. The CDR3 totals 14 residues. J was trimmed by 8 bases and V by 4 bases; bases with no gene match: 6. CDR1 and CDR2 from the germline V gene are SGHDT and YYEEEE. As DNA, the CDR3 is TGTGCCAGCAGCCAGACAGGGATATATTCACCCCTCCACTTT. Translating gives CASSQTGIYSPLHF.

V and J are TRBV7-9 and TRBJ1-1, with 7 bases fitting TRBD1. Trimming at V came to 5 bases and at J to 0 bases, leaving 3 bases not matched to a gene. Germline V gives CDR1 SEHNR, CDR2 FQNEAQ (reference sequence). There are 14 residues in the CDR3. CDR3 in DNA: TGTGCCAGCAGCCAGGGACAGATGAACACTGAAGCTTTCTTT. Encoded protein: CASSQGQMNTEAFF.

The chain joins TRBV7-9 to TRBJ2-7; D possibly corresponds to TRBD2 (5 bases). Germline CDR1 and CDR2: SEHNR and FQNEAQ (reference sequence). Trimming left V 5 bases short and J 1 base short, with 9 bases between. The CDR3 consists of 13 residues. CDR3 nucleotide sequence: TGTGCCAGCAGCAACCGGAGGTCCTACGAGCAGTACTTC. Amino acid sequence: CASSNRRSYEQYF.

This rearrangement joins TRBV4-1 to TRBJ2-7, with D possibly being TRBD1 (6 bases). The V end was cut by 8 bases, the J end by 2 bases, with 13 bases between. The CDR3 covers 13 residues. Germline CDR1 reads MGHRA; CDR2 reads YSYEKL. CDR3 DNA: TGCGCCAGCGGGTACAGGGTAGCCTACGAGCAGTACTTC. It is translated as CASGYRVAYEQYF.

V and J are TRBV5-4 and TRBJ2-7; D may correspond to TRBD1 or TRBD2 (6 bases each). Germline-derived CDR1 and CDR2 are SGHNT and YYREEE (reference sequence). The CDR3 has 15 amino acids. With 0 bases removed from V and 8 bases from J, the gap between germline ends came to 18 bases. CDR3: CASSLVGPGEDQQYF. As DNA, the CDR3 is TGTGCCAGCAGCTTGGTAGGGCCAGGGGAGGACCAGCAGTACTTC.

The rearrangement joins TRBV9 to TRBJ2-2; 11 bases are a match to TRBD1. Germline V gene lookup returns CDR1 SGDLS and CDR2 YYNGEE. This CDR3 has 17 residues. The V segment lost 0 bases and the J segment 4 bases; nucleotides outside the gene matches: 5. The CDR3 loop is CASSVVGQGAGTGELFF. The CDR3 DNA follows: TGTGCCAGCAGCGTAGTTGGACAGGGGGCAGGCACCGGGGAGCTGTTTTTT.

This chain joins TRBV5-4 and TRBJ2-3, with 7 nucleotides matching TRBD1. Germline V gene sequence: CDR1 SGHNT, CDR2 YYREEE (reference sequence). Trimming at V came to 4 bases and at J to 6 bases, leaving 8 bases not matched to a gene. The CDR3 spans 14 residues. CDR3 sequence (DNA): TGTGCCAGCAGCCACAGGGGCCCCTCCGATACGCAGTATTTT. Amino acid sequence: CASSHRGPSDTQYF.

The chain has TRBV7-9 and TRBJ1-1; D not certain. The CDR3 sequence is 11 residues long. Between the trimmed V and J ends, which lost 5 bases and 8 bases, there was a span of 9 bases. CDR1 SEHNR and CDR2 FQNEAQ come from the germline V gene (reference sequence). CDR3 protein: CASSRQPEAFF. The CDR3 nucleotides are TGTGCCAGCAGCCGCCAGCCCGAAGCTTTCTTT.

The CDR3 reads CASSFSGAGYEQYF. The DNA of the CDR3 is TGTGCCAGCAGTTTCTCGGGGGCAGGCTACGAGCAGTACTTC. The genes are TRBV27 and TRBJ2-7; D is perhaps TRBD1 or TRBD2 (6 bases each). V was trimmed by 3 bases and J by 3 bases, leaving 12 bases between them. CDR1 is MNHEY and CDR2 is SMNVEV in the germline V gene (reference sequence). This CDR3 is built from 14 residues.

V is TRBV28 and J is TRBJ1-2; D remains unclear. Trimming pared 5 bases from V and 4 bases from J, leaving 5 bases between. This CDR3 contains 11 residues. Germline lookup yields CDR1 MDHEN and CDR2 SYDVKM. CDR3 amino acids: CASSRLYGYTF. CDR3 coding DNA: TGTGCCAGCAGTCGCCTCTATGGCTACACCTTC.

This sequence joins TRBV4-1 and TRBJ2-3; 9 nucleotides line up with TRBD2. With 1 base clipped from V and 4 bases from J, the junction kept 6 bases outside the gene matches. This CDR3 contains 16 residues. The germline V gene has CDR1 MGHRA and CDR2 YSYEKL. CDR3 in amino acids: CASSQGPRGGPDTQYF. The CDR3 region has the DNA TGCGCCAGCAGCCAAGGGCCGCGGGGGGGCCCAGATACGCAGTATTTT.